The 28 T cell receptor beta chains below come from one sample, sequenced in a study of Tregs in tolerant kidney transplant recipients. This table comes from immunoSEQ multiplex PCR, and its TCRdb copy is limited to in-frame clones, with some not included. The sample carries more than 60,000 clones, less than 98% recorded once. Sample: CD4+ T cells from blood, taken before the transplant. The origin of the receptors is a human donor who received a combined kidney and bone marrow transplant.

The chain has TRBV6-4 and TRBJ1-6, with a possible D match to TRBD1 (5 bases). This CDR3 region has 15 residues. CDR1 MRHNA and CDR2 SNTAGT come from the germline V gene. The ends were cut back, 0 bases at V and 9 bases at J, with 12 bases in the middle. The chain's CDR3 is CASSDSGGVGSPLHF. CDR3 DNA: TGTGCCAGCAGTGACTCGGGAGGGGTCGGTTCACCCCTCCACTTT.

The chain couples TRBV4-3 to TRBJ1-1; tentatively, D is TRBD1 (6 bases). Trimming took off 0 bases at V and 10 bases at J, with 12 bases between the two ends. The CDR3 has 13 residues. Germline V gene data show CDR1 as LGHNA and CDR2 as YSLEER. CDR3: CASSQDWAGVAFF. For the CDR3, the DNA is TGCGCCAGCAGCCAAGATTGGGCAGGGGTAGCTTTCTTT.

The chain carries TRBV7-2 and TRBJ2-7; 9 bases map to TRBD2. The CDR3 covers 14 residues. Germline V lookup: CDR1 SGHTA, CDR2 FQGNSA. The V and J ends lost 5 bases and 1 base, in that order; junction bases with no gene match: 3. The CDR3 sequence: CASSGGLASYEQYF. The CDR3 DNA is TGTGCCAGCAGCGGGGGACTAGCATCCTACGAGCAGTACTTC. Based on the CDR3 plus reference TRBV7-2 and TRBJ2-7, the full variable domain is GAGVSQSPSNKVTEKGKDVELRCDPISGHTALYWYRQSLGQGLEFLIYFQGNSAPDKSGLPSDRFSAERTGGSVSTLTIQRTQQEDSAVYLCASSGGLASYEQYFGPGTRLTVT.

This clone showed up just once. The chain joins TRBV10-3 to TRBJ1-2; D is perhaps TRBD1 (6 bases). The CDR3 has 15 residues. Germline CDR1 reads ENHRY; CDR2 reads SYGVKD. Trimming shortened V by 6 bases and J by 9 bases, and 23 bases separated the two germline ends. The DNA of the CDR3 is TGTGCCATCAGCTCCGGGAAGGGGACATTTGCGAGCTACACCTTC. Translation: CAISSGKGTFASYTF.

This chain joins TRBV20-1 and TRBJ1-1, with no clear D. The CDR3 sequence is 11 residues long. V was cut by 4 bases and J by 5 bases, with 8 bases left in between. From germline, CDR1 is DFQATT and CDR2 SNEGSKA (reference sequence). The CDR3 region has the DNA TGCAGTGCTATGTCCCCTACTGAAGCTTTCTTT. Translating gives CSAMSPTEAFF.

The V gene is TRBV10-3, the J gene TRBJ2-5; 11 nucleotides line up with TRBD1. J lost 3 bases, V lost 11 bases, and 8 bases had no gene match. This CDR3 has 14 amino acids. Germline loops: CDR1 ENHRY, CDR2 SYGVKD. This CDR3 is CAVKGQGEEETQYF. CDR3 in DNA: TGTGCCGTCAAGGGACAGGGGGAGGAAGAGACCCAGTACTTC.

The chain uses TRBV19 and TRBJ1-2; D is ambiguous. Germline CDR1 reads LNHDA; CDR2 reads SQIVND (reference sequence). Trimming removed 7 bases from V and 4 bases from J, with 13 bases in between. The CDR3 extends over 13 amino acids. The CDR3 is CASTPERTYGYTF. In DNA form, the CDR3 reads TGTGCCAGTACCCCTGAGCGGACCTATGGCTACACCTTC.

The chain combines TRBV11-3 with TRBJ2-2, with D maybe TRBD2 (5 bases). The CDR3 spans 15 residues. With 3 bases removed from V and 0 bases from J, the gap between germline ends came to 8 bases. Germline V gene lookup returns CDR1 SGHNT and CDR2 YENEEA. This CDR3 is CASSLPGANTGELFF. In DNA, the CDR3 is TGTGCCAGCAGCTTGCCCGGGGCGAACACCGGGGAGCTGTTTTTT.

This clone came up a few times. This sequence joins TRBV5-5 and TRBJ2-1, with 13 bases matching TRBD2. This CDR3 contains 15 residues. The germline CDR1 and CDR2 sequences are SGHKS and YYEKEE (reference sequence). Trimming removed 2 bases from V and 9 bases from J; junction bases left unmatched: 5. CDR3 amino acids: CASSLGLAGVREQFF. As DNA, the CDR3 is TGTGCCAGCAGCTTAGGACTAGCGGGAGTACGTGAGCAGTTCTTC.

The chain has TRBV4-2 and TRBJ2-5, with D tentatively TRBD1 (6 bases). Germline CDR1 LGHNA, CDR2 YNFKEQ. Trimming took 6 bases from V and 0 from J, leaving 20 bases between them. The CDR3 extends over 17 amino acids. Here the CDR3 DNA reads TGTGCCAGCAGTTCTCCCCTTCTAGACAGGAACCAAGAGACCCAGTACTTC. Translated, it gives CASSSPLLDRNQETQYF.

The chain joins TRBV30 to TRBJ2-1, with 7 positions matching TRBD1. Germline trimming cut 4 bases from V and 0 bases from J; bases unmatched to any gene: 9. Germline values: CDR1 GTSNPN, CDR2 SVGIG (reference sequence). There are 16 residues in the CDR3. The CDR3 loop reads CAWTGQGVRSYNEQFF. CDR3 DNA sequence: TGTGCCTGGACCGGTCAGGGGGTTCGCTCCTACAATGAGCAGTTCTTC.

This sequence joins TRBV6-5 and TRBJ2-5, with D perhaps TRBD2 (5 bases). Deletions cut 8 bases from V and 4 bases from J, with 20 bases between. Germline V gene lookup returns CDR1 MNHEY and CDR2 SVGAGI. The CDR3 spans 15 residues. CDR3 region: CASSPYTAGGETQYF. CDR3 in DNA: TGTGCCAGCTCACCTTACACGGCGGGTGGAGAGACCCAGTACTTC.

The chain employs TRBV5-7 and TRBJ2-1; 7 positions agree with TRBD2. TRBV5-7 is designated an ORF whose function remains uncertain. V lost 4 bases, J lost 4 bases, and 11 bases stayed unmatched. The CDR3 has 16 amino acids. CDR3 in amino acids: CASSPWTRRFYNEQFF. DNA of the CDR3: TGTGCCAGCAGCCCCTGGACTAGGCGATTTTACAATGAGCAGTTCTTC.

The chain recombines TRBV2 with TRBJ2-7, with 10 nucleotides matching TRBD1. Germline lookup yields CDR1 SNHLY and CDR2 FYNNEI. V shed 6 bases, J shed 5 bases, and the junction held 7 bases outside the gene matches. The CDR3 runs to 14 residues. CDR3 residues: CASRGTGVVHEQYF. The CDR3 coding sequence is TGTGCCAGCAGGGGGACAGGGGTGGTCCACGAGCAGTACTTC.

The chain uses TRBV7-9 and TRBJ1-2; 8 nucleotides match TRBD1. Trimming removed 0 bases from V and 5 bases from J; junction bases left unmatched: 17. CDR3 length: 19 amino acids. The V gene's germline CDR1 is SEHNR and CDR2 FQNEAQ (reference sequence). CDR3 sequence: CASSLAPTGQGKMRYGYTF. The DNA for the CDR3 is TGTGCCAGCAGCTTAGCGCCGACAGGACAGGGTAAAATGCGGTATGGCTACACCTTC.

This clone showed up just once. The junction departs from the called germline gene at one end, perhaps through a read error. The rearrangement uses TRBV7-2 and TRBJ1-5; tentative D call: TRBD1 (6 bases). CDR1 is SGHTA, CDR2 FQGNSA, per germline. The CDR3 has 15 residues. The CDR3 nucleotides read TGTGCCAGCAGCCTAGCGAGGGGGAATTATCAGCCCCAGCATTTT. Amino acids: CASSLARGNYQPQHF.

The rearrangement joins TRBV6-5 to TRBJ1-2, with TRBD1 matching over 10 bases. Trimming removed 3 bases from V and 5 bases from J; junction bases left unmatched: 9. The CDR3 consists of 16 residues. Germline V gene data show CDR1 as MNHEY and CDR2 as SVGAGI. The CDR3: CASSYNQPGQGYGYTF. As DNA, the CDR3 is TGTGCCAGCAGTTATAATCAACCGGGACAGGGGTATGGCTACACCTTC.

V is TRBV6-5 and J is TRBJ2-7; no clear D. V lost 4 bases to trimming and J lost 4 bases, with 5 bases between them. CDR1 is MNHEY, CDR2 SVGAGI, per germline. The length of the CDR3 is 11 residues. The CDR3 region is CASSSLYEQYF. In DNA form, the CDR3 reads TGTGCCAGCAGTTCTTTATACGAGCAGTACTTC.

The rearrangement uses TRBV2 and TRBJ1-2; possibly TRBD1 for D (6 bases). The V end was cut by 6 bases, the J end by 5 bases, with 19 bases between. This CDR3 has 15 residues. Germline lookup yields CDR1 SNHLY and CDR2 FYNNEI. CDR3 region: CASRGARGLWYGYTF. The CDR3 DNA reads TGTGCCAGCAGGGGGGCCCGAGGGCTTTGGTATGGCTACACCTTC.

V and J are TRBV28 and TRBJ2-5; D is possibly TRBD1 (5 bases). CDR1 is MDHEN and CDR2 is SYDVKM in the germline V gene. V lost 10 bases and J 3 bases, leaving 24 bases between the germline ends. The CDR3 has 16 residues. The CDR3 region is CAISGQPPRSKETQYF. As DNA, the CDR3 is TGTGCCATCTCAGGGCAACCACCGAGGTCGAAAGAGACCCAGTACTTC.

This clone was detected only once. V usage is TRBV28 and J usage is TRBJ2-3; 10 positions agree with TRBD1. This CDR3 contains 18 residues. Germline loops: CDR1 MDHEN, CDR2 SYDVKM. V lost 5 bases and J lost 1; bases outside the gene matches: 12. CDR3 nucleotides: TGTGCCAGCAGTCTTACGCCGGGACAGGGGATGGGCACAGATACGCAGTATTTT. Translation gives CASSLTPGQGMGTDTQYF.

This clone turned up a few times. V usage is TRBV29-1 and J usage is TRBJ2-3; D might be TRBD2 (7 bases). The CDR3 runs to 14 residues. Trimming removed 5 bases from V and 5 bases from J, with 17 bases in between. Germline CDR1 SQVTM, CDR2 ANQGSEA. The DNA for the CDR3 is TGCAGCGTTCAAGGTGGGAGGGGGGTAGATACGCAGTATTTT. It specifies CSVQGGRGVDTQYF.

The J gene is TRBJ2-7, the V gene TRBV6-1; maybe TRBD2 (6 bases). Germline CDR1 and CDR2: MNHNS and SASEGT. CDR3 length equals 12 residues. V lost 3 bases and J lost 3, with 6 bases in between. The DNA for the CDR3 is TGTGCCAGCAGTGAGACTAGCTACGAGCAGTACTTC. Its protein product is CASSETSYEQYF.

The J gene is TRBJ1-5, the V gene TRBV30; possible D gene TRBD1, 6 bases. Trimming took 0 bases from V and 5 from J, leaving 8 bases between them. Germline loops: CDR1 GTSNPN, CDR2 SVGIG (reference sequence). CDR3 length equals 13 residues. CDR3 DNA sequence: TGTGCCTGGAGTGTACAGGGTTATCAGCCCCAGCATTTT. Its protein is CAWSVQGYQPQHF.

The chain carries TRBV30 and TRBJ1-1; D gene uncertain. The CDR3 has 15 amino acids. CDR1 and CDR2 from the germline V gene are GTSNPN and SVGIG (reference sequence). V lost 4 bases to trimming and J lost 8 bases, with 23 bases between them. DNA for the CDR3: TGTGCCTGGAAACGGAGCGGGGAAATTGACTTAGAAGCTTTCTTT. It specifies CAWKRSGEIDLEAFF.

The J gene is TRBJ2-3, the V gene TRBV29-1; 9 bases match TRBD2. V lost 1 base, J lost 5 bases, and 7 bases stayed unmatched. CDR3 length: 15 amino acids. CDR1 is SQVTM and CDR2 is ANQGSEA in the germline V gene. CDR3 residues: CSVEGGAGGLDTQYF. CDR3 in DNA: TGCAGCGTTGAAGGTGGAGCGGGGGGATTAGATACGCAGTATTTT.

J is TRBJ2-3 and V is TRBV9, with a possible D match to TRBD2 (7 bases). The CDR3 has 16 residues. V gave up 5 bases and J gave up 2 bases, with 18 bases separating them. Germline loops: CDR1 SGDLS, CDR2 YYNGEE. The CDR3 loop is CASSPRGGDVTDTQYF. In DNA, the CDR3 is TGTGCCAGCAGTCCCAGAGGGGGGGACGTCACAGATACGCAGTATTTT.

The CDR3 here is CASSPLPASSGNTIYF. Here the CDR3 DNA reads TGTGCCAGCTCACCATTACCCGCGAGCTCTGGAAACACCATATATTTT. V and J are TRBV18 and TRBJ1-3; D unresolved. Germline V CDR1 and CDR2: KGHSH, LQKENI. The CDR3 covers 16 residues. Trimming stripped 2 bases from V and 0 bases from J, with 11 bases between.